One and the same sample provided the 6 T cell receptor beta chains below, sequenced in a study of shared clonotypes between healthy human individuals. Generated by immunoSEQ multiplex PCR, the TCRdb table keeps only in-frame clones and is missing some. The sample comprises 2 million to 3 million clones, 80% to 95% of which are singletons, and around 0.37% rests with the top ten. The sample taken for sequencing was naive CD4+ T cells from PBMCs. The subset is: CD45RA+ positively selected. The receptors derive from a man younger than 35 in good health. Some clones in this sample may be carry-over from other donors' samples.

This sequence joins TRBV6-1 and TRBJ2-7; TRBD2 matches 7 bases. The CDR3 has 18 residues. The ends lost 4 bases at V and 1 base at J; junction bases unmatched: 16. Germline V lookup: CDR1 MNHNS, CDR2 SASEGT. The CDR3 bases are TGTGCCAGCAGTGTCCAGCACGGGGGGAGGGCCCAGTCCTACGAGCAGTACTTC. As protein: CASSVQHGGRAQSYEQYF.

The gene calls are TRBV28 and TRBJ2-5; the D call may be TRBD1 or TRBD2 (6 bases each). V was clipped by 2 bases and J by 5 bases, with 12 bases between them. Germline assignment: CDR1 MDHEN and CDR2 SYDVKM. The CDR3 sequence is 14 residues long. The CDR3 region has the DNA TGTGCCAGCAGTTTAAGGGGGGTCAGTGAGACCCAGTACTTC. It specifies CASSLRGVSETQYF.

This clone was counted a single time. V usage is TRBV7-7 and J usage is TRBJ1-3; D gene unclear. Trimming removed 5 bases from V and 2 bases from J, with 7 bases in between. This CDR3 is built from 13 residues. Germline values: CDR1 SSHAT, CDR2 FNYEAQ (reference sequence). CDR3 nucleotides: TGTGCCAGCAGCACAGACACTGGAAACACCATATATTTT. Encoded protein: CASSTDTGNTIYF.

The gene calls are TRBV28 and TRBJ2-7; 9 positions match TRBD2. This CDR3 region has 14 residues. V was pared by 6 bases and J by 1 base, with 4 bases of the junction left unmatched. Germline CDR1 reads MDHEN; CDR2 reads SYDVKM. The chain's CDR3 is CASRTLAGSYEQYF. Here the CDR3 DNA reads TGTGCCAGCAGAACTCTAGCGGGATCCTACGAGCAGTACTTC.

This clone appeared a few times. This chain links TRBV28 with TRBJ1-2, with D perhaps TRBD1 (6 bases). Trimming took 5 bases from V and 0 from J, leaving 16 bases between them. The CDR3 length is 16 residues. Germline CDR1 and CDR2: MDHEN and SYDVKM. The CDR3 DNA reads TGTGCCAGCAGTGCTATGGGGGCCAAAGCTAACTATGGCTACACCTTC. Its protein product is CASSAMGAKANYGYTF.

V is TRBV15 and J is TRBJ2-2; possible D gene TRBD1, 6 bases. The CDR3 spans 16 residues. The germline CDR1 and CDR2 sequences are LNHNV and YYDKDF (reference sequence). Between the trimmed V and J ends, which lost 2 bases and 2 bases, there was a span of 12 bases. This CDR3 is CATSRRQASNTGELFF. The CDR3 DNA sequence: TGTGCCACCAGCAGAAGACAGGCAAGTAACACCGGGGAGCTGTTTTTT. The full variable domain, rest sourced from reference TRBV15 and TRBJ2-2, is DAMVIQNPRYQVTQFGKPVTLSCSQTLNHNVMYWYQQKSSQAPKLLFHYYDKDFNNEADTPDNFQSRRPNTSFCFLDIRSPGLGDTAMYLCATSRRQASNTGELFFGEGSRLTVL.